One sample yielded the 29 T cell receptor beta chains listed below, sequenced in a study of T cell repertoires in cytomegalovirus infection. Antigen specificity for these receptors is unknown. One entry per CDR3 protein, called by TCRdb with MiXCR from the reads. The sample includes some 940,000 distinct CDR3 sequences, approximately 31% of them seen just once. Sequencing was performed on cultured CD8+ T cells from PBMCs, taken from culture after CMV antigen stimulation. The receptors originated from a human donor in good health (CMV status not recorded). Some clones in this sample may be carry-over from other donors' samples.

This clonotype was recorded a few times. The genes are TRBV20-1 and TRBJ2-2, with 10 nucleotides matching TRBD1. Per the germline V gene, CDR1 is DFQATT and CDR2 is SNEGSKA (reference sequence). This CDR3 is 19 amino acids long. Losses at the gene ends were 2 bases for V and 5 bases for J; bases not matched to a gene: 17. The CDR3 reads CSARLSAGDRGSGTGELFF. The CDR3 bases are TGCAGTGCTAGACTATCCGCGGGGGACAGGGGTTCAGGGACCGGGGAGCTGTTTTTT.

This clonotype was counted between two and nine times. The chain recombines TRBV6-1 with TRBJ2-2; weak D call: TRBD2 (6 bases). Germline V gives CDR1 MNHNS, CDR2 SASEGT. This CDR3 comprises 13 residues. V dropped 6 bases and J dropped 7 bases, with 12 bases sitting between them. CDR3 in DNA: TGTGCCAGCAGCGGGAGCCAGGTCGGGGAGCTGTTTTTT. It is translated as CASSGSQVGELFF.

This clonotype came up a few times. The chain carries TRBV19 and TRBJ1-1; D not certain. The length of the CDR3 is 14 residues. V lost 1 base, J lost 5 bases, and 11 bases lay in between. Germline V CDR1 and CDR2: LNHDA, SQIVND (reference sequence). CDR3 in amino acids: CASSIAHLGTEAFF. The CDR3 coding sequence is TGTGCCAGTAGTATAGCCCACCTGGGAACTGAAGCTTTCTTT. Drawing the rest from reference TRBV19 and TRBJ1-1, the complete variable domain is DGGITQSPKYLFRKEGQNVTLSCEQNLNHDAMYWYRQDPGQGLRLIYYSQIVNDFQKGDIAEGYSVSREKKESFPLTVTSAQKNPTAFYLCASSIAHLGTEAFFGQGTRLTVV.

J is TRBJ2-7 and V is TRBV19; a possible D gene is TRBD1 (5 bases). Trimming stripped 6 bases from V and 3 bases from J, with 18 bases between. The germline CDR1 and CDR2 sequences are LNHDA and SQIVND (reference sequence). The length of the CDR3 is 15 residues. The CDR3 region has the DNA TGTGCCAGTAGAGAGACAGCGATAAATTTCTACGAGCAGTACTTC. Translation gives CASRETAINFYEQYF.

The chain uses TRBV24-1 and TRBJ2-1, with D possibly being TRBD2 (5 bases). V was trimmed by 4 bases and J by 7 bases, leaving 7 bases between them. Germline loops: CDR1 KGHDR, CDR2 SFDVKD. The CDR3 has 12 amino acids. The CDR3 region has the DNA TGTGCCACCAGTGAAACGGGGAATGAGCAGTTCTTC. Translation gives CATSETGNEQFF.

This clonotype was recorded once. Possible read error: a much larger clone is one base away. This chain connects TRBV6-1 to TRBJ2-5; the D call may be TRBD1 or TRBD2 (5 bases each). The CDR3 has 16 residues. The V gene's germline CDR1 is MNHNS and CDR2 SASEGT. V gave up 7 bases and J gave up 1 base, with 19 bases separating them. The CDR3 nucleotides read TGTGCCAGCAAAGTCTACCGGGGCACCTCCCAAGAGACCCAGTACTTC. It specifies CASKVYRGTSQETQYF.

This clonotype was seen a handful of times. The CDR3 region has the DNA TGTGCCAATTCCCTAGCGGGGGGTTACAATGAGCAGTTCTTC. The encoded protein is CANSLAGGYNEQFF. The chain is built from TRBV7-8 and TRBJ2-1, with TRBD2 matching 11 bases. This CDR3 is built from 14 residues. Looked up from germline, CDR1 is SGHVS and CDR2 is FQNEAQ. Trimming took 10 bases from V and 4 from J; bases not matched to a gene: 6.

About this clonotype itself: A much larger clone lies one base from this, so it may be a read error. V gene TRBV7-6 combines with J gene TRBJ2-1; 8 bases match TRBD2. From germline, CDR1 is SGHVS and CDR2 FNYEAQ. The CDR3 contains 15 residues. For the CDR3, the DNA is TGTGCCAGCAGCCCCACTAGCGGCTCCTACAATGTGCAGTTCTTC. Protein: CASSPTSGSYNVQFF.

This CDR3 reads CASSLDFLEASSGNTIYF. The CDR3 DNA reads TGTGCCAGCAGCTTAGACTTTTTGGAGGCCTCCTCTGGAAACACCATATATTTT. The chain combines TRBV7-9 with TRBJ1-3; D gene unclear. CDR1 is SEHNR and CDR2 is FQNEAQ in the germline V gene (reference sequence). This CDR3 contains 18 residues. V dropped 1 base and J dropped 0 bases, with 16 bases sitting between them. The complete variable domain, with remaining parts taken from reference TRBV7-9 and TRBJ1-3, reads DTGVSQNPRHKITKRGQNVTFRCDPISEHNRLYWYRQTLGQGPEFLTYFQNEAQLEKSRLLSDRFSAERPKGSFSTLEIQRTEQGDSAMYLCASSLDFLEASSGNTIYFGEGSWLTVV.

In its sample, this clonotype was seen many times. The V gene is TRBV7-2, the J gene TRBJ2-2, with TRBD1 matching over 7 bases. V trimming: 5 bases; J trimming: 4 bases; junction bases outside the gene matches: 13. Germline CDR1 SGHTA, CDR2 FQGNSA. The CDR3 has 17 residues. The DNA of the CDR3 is TGTGCCAGCAGCGATCCGACAGGGACGATCATCACCGGGGAGCTGTTTTTT. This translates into CASSDPTGTIITGELFF.

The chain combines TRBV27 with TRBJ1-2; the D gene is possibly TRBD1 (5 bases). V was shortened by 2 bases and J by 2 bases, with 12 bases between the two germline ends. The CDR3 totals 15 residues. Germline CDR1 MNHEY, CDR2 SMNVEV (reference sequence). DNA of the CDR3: TGTGCCAGCAGTTTAATAGGGGCTATCAACTATGGCTACACCTTC. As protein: CASSLIGAINYGYTF.

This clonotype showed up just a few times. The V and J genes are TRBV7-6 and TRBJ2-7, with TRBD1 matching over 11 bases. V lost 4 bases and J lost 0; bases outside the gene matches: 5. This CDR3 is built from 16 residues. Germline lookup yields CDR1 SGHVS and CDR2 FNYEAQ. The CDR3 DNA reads TGTGCCAGCAGCTCCCCGGGACAGGGGGTCTCCTACGAGCAGTACTTC. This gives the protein CASSSPGQGVSYEQYF. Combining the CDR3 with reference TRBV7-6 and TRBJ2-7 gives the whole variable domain GAGVSQSPRYKVTKRGQDVALRCDPISGHVSLYWYRQALGQGPEFLTYFNYEAQQDKSGLPNDRFSAERPEGSISTLTIQRTEQRDSAMYRCASSSPGQGVSYEQYFGPGTRLTVT.

The CDR3 sequence: CASSQGRVGELFF. As DNA, the CDR3 is TGCGCCAGCAGCCAAGGGAGGGTCGGGGAGCTGTTTTTT. The V call is TRBV4-1, the J call TRBJ2-2; D may be TRBD2 (6 bases). The CDR3 is made up of 13 amino acids. V was shortened by 1 base and J by 7 bases, with 7 bases between the two germline ends. Germline V gives CDR1 MGHRA, CDR2 YSYEKL.

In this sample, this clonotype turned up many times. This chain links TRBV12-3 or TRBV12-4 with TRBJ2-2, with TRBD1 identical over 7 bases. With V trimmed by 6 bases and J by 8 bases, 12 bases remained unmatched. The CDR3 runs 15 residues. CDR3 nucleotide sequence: TGTGCCAGCAGCCTGAGCATAGGGGGCTCGGGGGAGCTGTTTTTT. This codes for CASSLSIGGSGELFF.

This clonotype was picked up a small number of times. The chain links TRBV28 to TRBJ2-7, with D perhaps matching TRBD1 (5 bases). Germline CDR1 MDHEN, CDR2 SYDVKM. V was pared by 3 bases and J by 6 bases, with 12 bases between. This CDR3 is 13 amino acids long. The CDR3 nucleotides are TGTGCCAGCAGTTTGGGGCGACAGACCGAGCAGTACGTC. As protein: CASSLGRQTEQYV.

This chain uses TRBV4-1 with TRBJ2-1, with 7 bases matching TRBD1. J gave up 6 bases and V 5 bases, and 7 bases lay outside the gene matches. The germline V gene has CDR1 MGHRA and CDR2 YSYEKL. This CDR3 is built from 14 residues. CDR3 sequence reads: CASSTDTGANEQFF. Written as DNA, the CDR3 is TGCGCCAGCAGCACCGATACAGGGGCCAATGAGCAGTTCTTC.

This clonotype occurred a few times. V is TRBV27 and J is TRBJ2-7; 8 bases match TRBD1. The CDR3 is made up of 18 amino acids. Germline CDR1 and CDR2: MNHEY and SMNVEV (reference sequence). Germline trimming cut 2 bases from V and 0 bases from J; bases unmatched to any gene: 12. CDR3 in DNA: TGTGCCAGCAGTTTACCGCCCCCGGGACAGGTTCGCTCCTACGAGCAGTACTTC. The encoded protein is CASSLPPPGQVRSYEQYF.

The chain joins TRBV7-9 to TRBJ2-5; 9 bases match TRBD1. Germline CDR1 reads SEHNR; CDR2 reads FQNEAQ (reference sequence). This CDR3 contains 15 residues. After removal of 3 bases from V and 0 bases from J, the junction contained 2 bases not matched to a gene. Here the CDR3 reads CASSLRDRDQETQYF. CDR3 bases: TGTGCCAGCAGCTTGCGGGACAGGGACCAAGAGACCCAGTACTTC.

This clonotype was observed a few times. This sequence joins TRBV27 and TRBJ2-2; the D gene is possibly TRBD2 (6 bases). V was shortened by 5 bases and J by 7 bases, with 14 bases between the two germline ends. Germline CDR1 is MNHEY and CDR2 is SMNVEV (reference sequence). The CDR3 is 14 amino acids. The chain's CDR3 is CASSPGLSGGELFF. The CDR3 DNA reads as TGTGCCAGCAGTCCGGGACTTTCGGGCGGGGAGCTGTTTTTT.

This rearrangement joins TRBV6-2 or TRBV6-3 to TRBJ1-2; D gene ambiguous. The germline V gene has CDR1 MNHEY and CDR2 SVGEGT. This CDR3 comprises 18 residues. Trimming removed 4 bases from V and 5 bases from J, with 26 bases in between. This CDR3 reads CASSSPLRDIGVIYGYTF. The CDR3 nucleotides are TGTGCCAGCAGTTCCCCCCTTAGAGACATCGGAGTAATATATGGCTACACCTTC.

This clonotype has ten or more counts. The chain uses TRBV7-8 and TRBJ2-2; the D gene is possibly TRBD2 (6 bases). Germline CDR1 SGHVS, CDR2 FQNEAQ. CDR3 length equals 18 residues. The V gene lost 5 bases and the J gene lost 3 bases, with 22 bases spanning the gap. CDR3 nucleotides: TGTGCCAGCAGCCTTAGCGGACGGACACAAAGCGACACCGGGGAGCTGTTTTTT. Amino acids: CASSLSGRTQSDTGELFF.

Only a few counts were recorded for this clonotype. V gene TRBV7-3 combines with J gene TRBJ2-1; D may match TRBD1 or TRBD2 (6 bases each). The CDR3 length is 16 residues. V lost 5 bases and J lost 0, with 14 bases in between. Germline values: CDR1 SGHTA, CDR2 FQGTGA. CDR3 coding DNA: TGTGCCAGCAGCGGCTTAGGGGGGAGCTCCTACAATGAGCAGTTCTTC. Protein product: CASSGLGGSSYNEQFF.

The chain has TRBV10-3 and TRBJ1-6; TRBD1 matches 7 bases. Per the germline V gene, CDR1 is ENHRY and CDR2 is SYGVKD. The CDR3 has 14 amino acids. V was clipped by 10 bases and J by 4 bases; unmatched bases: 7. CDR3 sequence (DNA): TGTGCCACCTCCGGGACAGCTTATAATTCACCCCTCCACTTT. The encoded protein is CATSGTAYNSPLHF.

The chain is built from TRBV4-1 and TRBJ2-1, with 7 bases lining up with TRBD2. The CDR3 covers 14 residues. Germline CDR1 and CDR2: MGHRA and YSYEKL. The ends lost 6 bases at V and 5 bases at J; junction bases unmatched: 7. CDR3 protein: CASRVGLVDNEQFF. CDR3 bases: TGCGCCAGCAGGGTAGGACTAGTTGACAATGAGCAGTTCTTC.

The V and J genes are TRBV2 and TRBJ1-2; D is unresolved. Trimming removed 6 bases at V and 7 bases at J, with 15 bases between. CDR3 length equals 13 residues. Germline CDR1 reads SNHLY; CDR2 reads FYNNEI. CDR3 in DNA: TGTGCCAGCAGCGGTCGGAGGGCGGCTGGCTACACCTTC. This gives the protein CASSGRRAAGYTF.

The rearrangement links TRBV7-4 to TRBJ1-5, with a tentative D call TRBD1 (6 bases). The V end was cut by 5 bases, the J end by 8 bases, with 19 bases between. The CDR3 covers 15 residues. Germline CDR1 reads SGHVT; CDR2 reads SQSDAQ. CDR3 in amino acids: CASSLDTGGWEPQHF. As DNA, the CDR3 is TGTGCCAGCAGCCTAGATACTGGGGGCTGGGAGCCCCAGCATTTT.

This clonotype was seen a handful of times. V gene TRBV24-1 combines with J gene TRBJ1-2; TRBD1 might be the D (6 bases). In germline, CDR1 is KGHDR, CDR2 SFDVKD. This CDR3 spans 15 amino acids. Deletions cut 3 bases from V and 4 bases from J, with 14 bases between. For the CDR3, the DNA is TGTGCCACCAGTGATCTCCACTCGACAGGCTATGGCTACACCTTC. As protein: CATSDLHSTGYGYTF.

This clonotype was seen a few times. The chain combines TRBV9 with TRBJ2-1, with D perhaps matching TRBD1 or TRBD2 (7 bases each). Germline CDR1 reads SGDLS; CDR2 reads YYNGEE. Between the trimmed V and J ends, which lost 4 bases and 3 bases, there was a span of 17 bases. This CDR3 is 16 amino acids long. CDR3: CASSSGGEPHYNEQFF. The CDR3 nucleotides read TGTGCCAGCAGCTCAGGGGGGGAACCACACTACAATGAGCAGTTCTTC.

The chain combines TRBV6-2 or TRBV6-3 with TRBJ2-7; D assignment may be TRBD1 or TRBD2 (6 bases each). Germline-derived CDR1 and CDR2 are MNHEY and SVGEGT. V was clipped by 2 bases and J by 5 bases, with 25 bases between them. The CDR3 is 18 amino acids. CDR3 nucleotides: TGTGCCAGCAGTTACGGTCGGGGGCACCTCGTTAAGGGGGACGAGCAGTACTTC. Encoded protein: CASSYGRGHLVKGDEQYF.